This T cell receptor beta chain was found in a study of blood T cells in healthy people across ages (dated by TCRdb to 2014 to 2015). Regarding the research as a whole: In model experiments, template switching captured roughly one uniquely barcoded TCR beta cDNA molecule for every two T cells. Using deep sequencing normalized with unique cDNA molecular identifiers, the study measured how TCR beta repertoire diversity changes with age. Four age groups were formed from the donors: young (average around 15 years), middle-aged (approximately 39), aged (over 55) and long-lived (around 82). Two additional independent replicas of 1 million unique cDNA reads from the same blood draw were analyzed for two donors (one aged 18 to 30 and one aged 80 or older). General conclusions and limits of the study: Observed TCR beta diversity correlated strongly with the percentage of naive T cells measured by flow cytometry. As age increased, observed TCR beta diversity per million T cells dropped in a roughly linear way, and a significant reduction was already evident by age about 36. Compared with the aged group, more naive CD4+ T cells, fewer expanded clones and increased TCR diversity were shown by the long-lived group, suggesting age selection. Because profiling used bulk unsorted PBMCs, naive and antigen-experienced compartments could not be compared conclusively. Donor CMV infection status was unknown, potentially confounding age-related changes in expanded clonotypes. Estimates of total diversity from one million sequenced T cells were regarded as lower bounds and underestimates.

CDR1 and CDR2 were assigned from the germline V gene as SQVTM and ANQGSEA. From cysteine to phenylalanine, the CDR3 is 13 amino acids long. CDR3 DNA only is kept here, 39 bases in frame from base 1. V lost 6 bases and J lost 8 bases; the stretch between them is 17 bases long. The receptor library was made with 5' RACE. The sequencer was an Illumina HiSeq 2500. The second PCR ran for about 6 to 12 cycles and used a J-beta primer mix along with a sample-barcoded 5' primer. Each TCR beta cDNA molecule received a unique molecular identifier from a template-switch 5' adaptor carrying 12 random nucleotides. Each sample yielded at least 2.5 million CDR3-containing paired-end reads. First-strand cDNA was synthesized from all RNA with the Mint cDNA synthesis kit, primed by a TRBC-specific oligonucleotide. All cDNA was treated with uracil-DNA glycosylase and then went through a first 18-cycle PCR with the universal primers M1SS and BC2_uni_R. In the paper's pipeline: For normalization, 1 million high-quality reads, each with a distinct molecular identifier, were randomly selected from each sample. Instead of being binned into consensus sequences, reads with shared molecular identifiers were discarded. CDR3 identification, clonotype clustering and error correction used MiTCR with a Q25 quality threshold and the strictest error-elimination algorithm. A nonparametric unseen species model using Euler transformation provided a lower-bound estimate of total TCR beta diversity. In TCRdb, the public reads were trimmed at Q25 with fastp and aligned with MiXCR, with productive beta chains retained. Each record represents a unique CDR3 protein, reported with the most common genes and DNA among its rows. The V and J calls were determined by TCRdb, not by the authors. The sample table records roughly 800,000 distinct CDR3 sequences; 20% to 25% of these occur just once. The biggest ten clones account for approximately 4% of the sample.

The roughly 39 donors, aged roughly 6 to 95 years, were systemically healthy Caucasian individuals from Russia. Each donor gave about 9.7 milliliters of peripheral blood, drawn into EDTA-treated Vacutainer tubes. PBMCs were isolated by Ficoll-Paque density-gradient centrifugation, with at least 6 million obtained per sample. Total RNA, at least 6 micrograms per sample, was extracted from PBMCs with Trizol reagent. The percentages of naive CD45RAhigh/CD27high T cells were determined by flow cytometry on a PBMC aliquot from every donor. The sample holds a few counts of this clonotype. This receptor's antigen is unknown. The record has no base qualities; no much larger clone is one base away. This sample also belongs to another study, concerning T cells of mothers and their children. From the second report: Nine systemically healthy Caucasian individuals served as donors, namely three mothers together with their six children. cDNA synthesis used all of the extracted RNA, with approximately 1.4 ug of RNA in each 15 ul reaction. In the second PCR, the M1S primer added sample barcodes and 2-4 random nucleotides. More than 9 million TCR beta CDR3 reads were obtained from each mother, and millions of reads were obtained from each child. In both related and unrelated pairs, thymic selection shapes the output of TCR recombination in a similar way, with inherited differences having only a minor effect. Normalized repertoire overlap was always slightly but never significantly higher in related than unrelated mother-child pairs. Persistent microchimeric T cell clones were not detected, at a sensitivity of around 99 clones per million clonotypes. In the study, deep NGS was used to compare the TCR beta repertoires of mothers and children, and features distinguishing related mother-child pairs from unrelated individuals were sought. The mean age was roughly 44 +/- 4 years for the mothers and around 10 +/- 4 years for the children. After adapters were ligated using NEBNext reagents, the libraries underwent 100+100 nt paired-end sequencing on an Illumina HiSeq 2000. To avoid cross-contamination, the mother libraries and the child libraries were prepared a month apart and sequenced in separate runs. For each donor, somewhere between roughly 450,000 and 2,200,000 distinct TCR beta clonotypes were identified. Naive TCR beta clonotypes were estimated from low-frequency clonotypes matched to each donor's FACS-determined naive share, without sorting.

The V gene is TRBV29-1 and the J gene is TRBJ2-4; the D gene is perhaps TRBD1 or TRBD2, as each covers 5 bases. The sequenced material came from blood. The sequence came from a boy between 5 and 17 years old in good health. The DNA is TGCAGCGTCGGTGTCGGGGCCGGGGACATTCAGTACTTC. It is translated as CSVGVGAGDIQYF.